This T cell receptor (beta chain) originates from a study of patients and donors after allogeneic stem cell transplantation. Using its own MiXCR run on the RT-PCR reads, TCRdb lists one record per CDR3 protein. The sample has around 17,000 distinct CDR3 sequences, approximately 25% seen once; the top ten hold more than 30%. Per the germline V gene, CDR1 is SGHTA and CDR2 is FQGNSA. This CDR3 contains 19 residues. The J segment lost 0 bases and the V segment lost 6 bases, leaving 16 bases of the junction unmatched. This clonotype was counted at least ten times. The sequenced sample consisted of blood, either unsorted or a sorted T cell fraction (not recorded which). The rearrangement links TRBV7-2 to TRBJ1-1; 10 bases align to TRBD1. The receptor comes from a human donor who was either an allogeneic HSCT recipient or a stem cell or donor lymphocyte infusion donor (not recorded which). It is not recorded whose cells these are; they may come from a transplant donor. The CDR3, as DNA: TGTGCCAGCAGTCAATTGACAGGGGGCTACGGGTTCGTGAACACTGAAGCTTTCTTT. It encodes CASSQLTGGYGFVNTEAFF. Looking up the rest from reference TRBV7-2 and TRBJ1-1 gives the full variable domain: GAGVSQSPSNKVTEKGKDVELRCDPISGHTALYWYRQSLGQGLEFLIYFQGNSAPDKSGLPSDRFSAERTGGSVSTLTIQRTQQEDSAVYLCASSQLTGGYGFVNTEAFFGQGTRLTVV.